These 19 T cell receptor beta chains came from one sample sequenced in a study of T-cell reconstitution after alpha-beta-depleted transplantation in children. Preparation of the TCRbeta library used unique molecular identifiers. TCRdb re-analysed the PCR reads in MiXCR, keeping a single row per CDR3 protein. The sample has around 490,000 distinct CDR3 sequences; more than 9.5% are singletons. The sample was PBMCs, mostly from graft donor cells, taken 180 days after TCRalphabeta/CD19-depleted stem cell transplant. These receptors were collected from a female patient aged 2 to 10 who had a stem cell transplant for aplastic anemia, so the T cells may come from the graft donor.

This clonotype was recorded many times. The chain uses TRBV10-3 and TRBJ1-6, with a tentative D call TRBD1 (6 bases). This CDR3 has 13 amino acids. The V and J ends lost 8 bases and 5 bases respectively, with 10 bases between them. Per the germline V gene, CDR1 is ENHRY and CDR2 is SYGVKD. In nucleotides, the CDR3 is TGTGCCATCCGGGGACAAGATAATTCACCCCTCCACTTT. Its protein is CAIRGQDNSPLHF.

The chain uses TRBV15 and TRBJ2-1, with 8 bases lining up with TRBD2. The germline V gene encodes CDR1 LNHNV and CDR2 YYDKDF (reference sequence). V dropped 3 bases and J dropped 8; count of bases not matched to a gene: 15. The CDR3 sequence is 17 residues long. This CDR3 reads CATSRGGTRRALDEQFF. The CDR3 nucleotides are TGTGCCACCAGCAGGGGAGGGACTAGACGAGCCTTGGATGAGCAGTTCTTC.

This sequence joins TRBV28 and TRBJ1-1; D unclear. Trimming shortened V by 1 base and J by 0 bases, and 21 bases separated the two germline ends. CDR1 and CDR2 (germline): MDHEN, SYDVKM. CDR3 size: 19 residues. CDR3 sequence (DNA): TGTGCCAGCAGTTTATTTTTTTGGGCCGCGGAAAACATGAACACTGAAGCTTTCTTT. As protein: CASSLFFWAAENMNTEAFF.

For the CDR3, the DNA is TGTGCCAGCAGTAAGCCCGGGACAGGGGGAAACATTCAGTACTTC. Its translation: CASSKPGTGGNIQYF. The chain joins TRBV6-1 to TRBJ2-4; TRBD1 aligns across 11 bases. V dropped 5 bases and J dropped 6; count of bases not matched to a gene: 6. This CDR3 region has 15 residues. Per the germline V gene, CDR1 is MNHNS and CDR2 is SASEGT.

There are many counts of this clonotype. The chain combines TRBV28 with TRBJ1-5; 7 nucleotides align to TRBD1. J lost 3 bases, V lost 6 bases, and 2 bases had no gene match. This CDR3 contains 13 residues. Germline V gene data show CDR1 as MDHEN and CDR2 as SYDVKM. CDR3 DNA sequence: TGTGCCAGCAGGGGACAGATCAATCAGCCCCAGCATTTT. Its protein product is CASRGQINQPQHF.

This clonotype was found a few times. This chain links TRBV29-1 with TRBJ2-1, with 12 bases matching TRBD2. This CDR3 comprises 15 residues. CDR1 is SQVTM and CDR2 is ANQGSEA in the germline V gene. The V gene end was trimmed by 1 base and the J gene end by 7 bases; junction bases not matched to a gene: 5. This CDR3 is CSVEGRLAGENEQFF. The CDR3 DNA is TGCAGCGTTGAAGGTCGACTAGCGGGAGAGAATGAGCAGTTCTTC.

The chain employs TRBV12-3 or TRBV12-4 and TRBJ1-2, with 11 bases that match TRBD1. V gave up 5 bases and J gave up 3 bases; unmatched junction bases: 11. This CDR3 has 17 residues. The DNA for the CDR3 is TGTGCCAGCAGTCCGAGGACAGGGGGCCTTAGCGACTATGGCTACACCTTC. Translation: CASSPRTGGLSDYGYTF.

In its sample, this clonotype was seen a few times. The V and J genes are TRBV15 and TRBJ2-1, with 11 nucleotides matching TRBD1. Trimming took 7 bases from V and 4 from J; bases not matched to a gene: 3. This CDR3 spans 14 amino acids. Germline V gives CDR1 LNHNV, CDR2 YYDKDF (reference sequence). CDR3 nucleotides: TGTGCCACCACACGGGACAGGGGGTACAATGAGCAGTTCTTC. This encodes CATTRDRGYNEQFF.

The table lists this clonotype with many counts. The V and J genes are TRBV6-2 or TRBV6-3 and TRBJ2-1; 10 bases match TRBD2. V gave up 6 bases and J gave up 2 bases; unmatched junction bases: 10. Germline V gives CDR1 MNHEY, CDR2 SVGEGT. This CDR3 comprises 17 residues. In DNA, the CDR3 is TGTGCCAGCAGAGACGCCCCCGGGACTAGCGCCTACAATGAGCAGTTCTTC. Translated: CASRDAPGTSAYNEQFF.

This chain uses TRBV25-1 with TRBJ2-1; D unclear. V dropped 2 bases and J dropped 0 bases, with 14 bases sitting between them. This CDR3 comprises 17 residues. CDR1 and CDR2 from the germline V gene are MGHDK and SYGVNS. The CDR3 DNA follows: TGTGCCAGCAGTGAAGGAATCAGATCCATCTCCTACAATGAGCAGTTCTTC. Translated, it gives CASSEGIRSISYNEQFF.

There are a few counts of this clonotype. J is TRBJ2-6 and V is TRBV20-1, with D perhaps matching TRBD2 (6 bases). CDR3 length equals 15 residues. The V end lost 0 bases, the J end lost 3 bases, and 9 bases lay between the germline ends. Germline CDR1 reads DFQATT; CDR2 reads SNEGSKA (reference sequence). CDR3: CSARDTGDGANVLTF. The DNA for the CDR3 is TGCAGTGCTAGAGATACGGGGGATGGGGCCAACGTCCTGACTTTC.

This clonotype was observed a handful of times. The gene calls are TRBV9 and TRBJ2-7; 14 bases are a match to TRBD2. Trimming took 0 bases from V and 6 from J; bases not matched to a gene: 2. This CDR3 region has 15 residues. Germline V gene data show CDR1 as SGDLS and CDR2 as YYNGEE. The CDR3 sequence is CASSVVGLAGAEQYF. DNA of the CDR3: TGTGCCAGCAGCGTAGTGGGACTAGCGGGAGCCGAGCAGTACTTC.

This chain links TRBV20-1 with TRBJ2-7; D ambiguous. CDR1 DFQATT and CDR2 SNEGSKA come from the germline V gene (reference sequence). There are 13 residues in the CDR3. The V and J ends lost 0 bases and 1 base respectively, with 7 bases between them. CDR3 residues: CSARDGISYEQYF. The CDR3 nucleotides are TGCAGTGCTAGAGACGGAATTTCCTACGAGCAGTACTTC.

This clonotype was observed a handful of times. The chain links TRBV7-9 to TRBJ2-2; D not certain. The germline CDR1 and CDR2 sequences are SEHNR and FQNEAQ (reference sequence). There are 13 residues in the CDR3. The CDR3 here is CASRERQSGELFF. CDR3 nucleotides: TGTGCAAGCCGCGAAAGGCAGTCGGGGGAGCTGTTTTTT. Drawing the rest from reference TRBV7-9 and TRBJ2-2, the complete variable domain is DTGVSQNPRHKITKRGQNVTFRCDPISEHNRLYWYRQTLGQGPEFLTYFQNEAQLEKSRLLSDRFSAERPKGSFSTLEIQRTEQGDSAMYLCASRERQSGELFFGEGSRLTVL.

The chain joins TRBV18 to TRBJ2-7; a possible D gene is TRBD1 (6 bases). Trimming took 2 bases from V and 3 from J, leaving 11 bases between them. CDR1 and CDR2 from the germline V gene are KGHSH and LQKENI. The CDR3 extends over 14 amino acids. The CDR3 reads CASSPFGDNYEQYV. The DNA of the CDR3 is TGTGCCAGCTCACCATTTGGGGACAACTACGAGCAGTACGTC.

Here the CDR3 reads CASSLSGSREQYF. The DNA of the CDR3 is TGTGCCAGCAGTTTAAGTGGTTCACGCGAGCAGTACTTC. The chain employs TRBV12-3 or TRBV12-4 and TRBJ2-7; D gene ambiguous. This CDR3 has 13 residues. Trimming left V 2 bases short and J 6 bases short, with 11 bases between.

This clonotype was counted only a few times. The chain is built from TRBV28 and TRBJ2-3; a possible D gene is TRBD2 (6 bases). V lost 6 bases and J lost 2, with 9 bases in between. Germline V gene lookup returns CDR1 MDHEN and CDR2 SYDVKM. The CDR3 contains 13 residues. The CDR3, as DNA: TGTGCCAGCAGGGGACTTCACACAGATACGCAGTATTTT. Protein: CASRGLHTDTQYF.

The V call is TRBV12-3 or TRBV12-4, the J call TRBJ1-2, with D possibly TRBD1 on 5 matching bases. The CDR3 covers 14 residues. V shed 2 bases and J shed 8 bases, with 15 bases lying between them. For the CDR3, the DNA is TGTGCCAGCAGTTTAAAAGCCAGGGAGTTCGGCTACACCTTC. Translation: CASSLKAREFGYTF.

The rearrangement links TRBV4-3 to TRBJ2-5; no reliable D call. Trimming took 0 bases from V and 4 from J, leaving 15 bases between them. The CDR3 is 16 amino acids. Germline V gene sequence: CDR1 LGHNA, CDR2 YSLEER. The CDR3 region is CASSQDRGRVGETQYF. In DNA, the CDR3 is TGCGCCAGCAGCCAAGATAGAGGAAGGGTTGGAGAGACCCAGTACTTC.